The present T cell receptor (beta chain) was sequenced within a study of Ad26.COV2.S vaccination and SARS-CoV-2 variants. Study details: Intramuscular Ad26.COV2.S at 5x10^10 or 1x10^11 viral particles.

CDR3 length equals 15 residues. V was clipped by 5 bases and J by 10 bases, with 18 bases between them. Germline values: CDR1 LNHNV, CDR2 YYDKDF (reference sequence). Treatment meaning: around 19 received Ad26.COV2.S at low or high dose, single or two shots; five or six received placebo; per-sample allocation not given. All samples were drawn on day 63, counting from the first vaccine or placebo injection. For this clone: Its antigen is not identified.

Sequencing was performed with immunoSEQ multiplex PCR; in TCRdb, only in-frame clones are kept and a portion is missing. Of about 410,000 clones in the sample, approximately 90% were seen once. Study-wide results and caveats: Vaccine recipients and placebo recipients showed similar non-spike TCR breadth. Reportedly, after vaccination the spike-specific CD8+ and CD4+ T cell responses displayed substantial breadth. From the TCR breadth and depth analyses, total T cell responses may have been underestimated.

J is TRBJ1-6 and V is TRBV15; D is undetermined. Sequenced material: peripheral blood, taken in a trial of Ad26.COV2.S vaccine versus placebo. This receptor was identified in a person between 18 and 65 years old who received the Ad26.COV2.S COVID-19 vaccine or a placebo. CDR3 nucleotide sequence: TGTGCCACCAGCCGACTTGAAGCAAGTAGATCACCCCTCCACTTT. It codes for CATSRLEASRSPLHF.